This T cell receptor beta chain was observed in a study of T cells after yellow fever vaccination. This clonotype was recorded many times. TCRdb used MiXCR to reprocess the 5' RACE reads, holding one entry per CDR3 protein. The table has 300,000 or so distinct CDR3 sequences, roughly 6.8% seen once. V dropped 4 bases and J dropped 3; count of bases not matched to a gene: 2. Germline V gene data show CDR1 as SGHRS and CDR2 as YFSETQ. CDR3 size: 14 residues. The rearrangement links TRBV5-1 to TRBJ2-5; 11 bases line up with TRBD1. The clonotype was recovered from a man between 18 and 35 years old who received the YFV17D yellow fever vaccine. Sequencing used PBMCs, obtained around 45 days after the first yellow fever vaccination. The chain's CDR3 is CASSPGQGEETQYF. The CDR3 coding sequence is TGCGCCAGCAGCCCGGGACAGGGGGAAGAGACCCAGTACTTC.